This T cell receptor beta chain was recorded in a study of regulatory T cells in long-lasting Graves disease. With V trimmed by 6 bases and J by 9 bases, 13 bases remained unmatched. The CDR3 covers 15 residues. CDR1 SNHLY and CDR2 FYNNEI come from the germline V gene. Regarding time point: persistent/refractory GD, antithyroid drugs over 5 years with positive TRAb. Scientists built the TCR library using RNA that was extracted from PBMCs. Combining iRepertoire HTBI primers with Arm-PCR of CDR3 regions, the authors built TCR beta libraries. TCRdb re-called the multiplex PCR reads with MiXCR, one entry per CDR3 protein. The sample lists about 420,000 distinct CDR3 sequences; about a quarter were seen once. Ten or more counts support this clonotype.

The chain is built from TRBV2 and TRBJ2-4, with 8 bases identical to TRBD1. The source of this sequence is a female donor with Graves disease. The specimen was peripheral blood mononuclear cells (PBMCs), collected when the disease was refractory, from a patient treated with antithyroid drugs. CDR3 in DNA: TGTGCCAGCAGGGCCGACAGGGGCATTGGCGGCATTCAGTACTTC. It encodes CASRADRGIGGIQYF.